The TCR beta chain under discussion was sequenced for a study of T cells in Graves' hyperthyroidism and ophthalmopathy. Study details: Peripheral blood was taken when the disease was first diagnosed, before any treatment began.

V was shortened by 3 bases and J by 9 bases, with 14 bases between the two germline ends. The CDR3 contains 14 residues. The V gene's germline CDR1 is KGHDR and CDR2 SFDVKD. Study-wide findings and caveats: Peripheral blood also featured most of the thyroid clonotypes expanded above 0.001.

Amplification of TCR beta CDR3 regions was performed using RNA transcripts as template. In the first-round RT-PCR of the TCR CDR3, the HTBI primer set was used. Each CDR3 protein is one row after TCRdb ran MiXCR on the multiplex PCR reads. The data contain approximately 330,000 distinct CDR3 sequences, 15% to 20% of them singletons. In its sample, this clonotype was seen many times. Its antigen is undetermined. The sequence came from a woman aged 50 to 60 with Graves' hyperthyroidism. Material: blood. The chain combines TRBV24-1 with TRBJ2-1, with D uncertain. The CDR3 DNA is TGTGCCACCAGTGATGGAGTGGAAGGCGTTGAGCAGTTCTTC. Translated: CATSDGVEGVEQFF.